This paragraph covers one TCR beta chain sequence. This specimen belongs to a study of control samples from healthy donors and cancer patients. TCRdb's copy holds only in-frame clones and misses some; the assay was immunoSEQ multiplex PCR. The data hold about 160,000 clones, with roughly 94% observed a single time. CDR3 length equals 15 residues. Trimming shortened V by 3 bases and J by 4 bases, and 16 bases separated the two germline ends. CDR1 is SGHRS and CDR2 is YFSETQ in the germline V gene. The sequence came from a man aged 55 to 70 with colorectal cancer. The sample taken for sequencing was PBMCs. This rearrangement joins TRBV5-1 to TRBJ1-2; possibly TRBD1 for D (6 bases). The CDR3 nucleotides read TGCGCCAGCAGCTCCGAGACAGGAGGGATCTATGGCTACACCTTC. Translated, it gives CASSSETGGIYGYTF.